This T cell receptor (beta chain) was identified in a study of blood T cell repertoires in COVID-19. Study information: Acute and convalescent COVID-19 samples came from the United States, Italy and Spain. PBMCs, B-cell-depleted T cells, or T cells provided the cDNA or gDNA that made up the material.

V gave up 0 bases and J gave up 1 base, with 13 bases separating them. Germline V lookup: CDR1 GTSNPN, CDR2 SVGIG (reference sequence). There are 16 residues in the CDR3. This clone appeared a few times. Under the authors' procedure: Cell counts per sample came from amplifying reference gene primers. TCRdb's copy holds only in-frame clones and misses some; the assay was immunoSEQ multiplex PCR. Clone size and V and J calls were adopted from that table, with D and trimming inferred from the DNA. The profile shows 98,000 or so clones, about 90% of them singletons. The receptor was isolated from a man in his fifties with acute or convalescent COVID-19. The sample was peripheral blood. V usage is TRBV30 and J usage is TRBJ2-4, with D possibly TRBD2 on 6 matching bases. DNA of the CDR3: TGTGCCTGGAGTGTAGGGAGGCCTTCGGCCAAAAACATTCAGTACTTC. Translation gives CAWSVGRPSAKNIQYF.